This paragraph covers one TCR beta chain sequence. Profiled with immunoSEQ multiplex PCR; TCRdb holds only in-frame clones, not every one. The table records about 59,000 clones, about 73% of them present only once. These data belong to a study of blood T cell repertoires in COVID-19. This CDR3 is 15 amino acids long. V lost 6 bases to trimming and J lost 8 bases; unmatched junction nucleotides: 11. Germline loops: CDR1 KGHSH, CDR2 LQKENI. The sample comprised peripheral blood. The rearrangement links TRBV18 to TRBJ2-1; 9 bases are a match to TRBD1. The sequence was collected from a woman aged 50 to 60 with active or convalescent COVID-19. This CDR3 reads CASSREQGASDEQFF. CDR3 bases: TGTGCCAGCTCGCGCGAACAGGGGGCGAGTGATGAGCAGTTCTTC.